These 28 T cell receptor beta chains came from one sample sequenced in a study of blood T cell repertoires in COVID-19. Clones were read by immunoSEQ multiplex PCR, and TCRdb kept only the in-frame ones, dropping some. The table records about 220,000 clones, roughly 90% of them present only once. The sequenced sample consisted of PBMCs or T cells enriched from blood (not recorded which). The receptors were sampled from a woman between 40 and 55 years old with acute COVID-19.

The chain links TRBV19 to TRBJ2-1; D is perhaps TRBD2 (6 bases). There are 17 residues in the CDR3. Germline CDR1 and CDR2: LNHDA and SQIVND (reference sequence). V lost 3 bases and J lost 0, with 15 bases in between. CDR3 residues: CASSIDPAGYSYNEQFF. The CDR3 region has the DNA TGTGCCAGTAGTATCGACCCAGCGGGTTACTCCTACAATGAGCAGTTCTTC.

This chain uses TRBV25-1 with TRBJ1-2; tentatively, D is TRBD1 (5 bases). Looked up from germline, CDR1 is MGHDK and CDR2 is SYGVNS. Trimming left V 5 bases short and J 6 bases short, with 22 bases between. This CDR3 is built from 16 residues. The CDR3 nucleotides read TGTGCCAGCAGTACAAACGATGGGGCCTTAAGGAATGGCTACACCTTC. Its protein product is CASSTNDGALRNGYTF.

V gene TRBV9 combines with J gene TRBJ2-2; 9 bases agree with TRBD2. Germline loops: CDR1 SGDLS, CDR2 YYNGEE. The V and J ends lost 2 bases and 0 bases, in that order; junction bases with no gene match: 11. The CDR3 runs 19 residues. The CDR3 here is CASSVRNQIAGANTGELFF. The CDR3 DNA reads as TGTGCCAGCAGCGTCCGGAACCAAATAGCGGGGGCGAACACCGGGGAGCTGTTTTTT. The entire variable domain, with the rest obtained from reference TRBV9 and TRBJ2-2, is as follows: DSGVTQTPKHLITATGQRVTLRCSPRSGDLSVYWYQQSLDQGLQFLIQYYNGEERAKGNILERFSAQQFPDLHSELNLSSLELGDSALYFCASSVRNQIAGANTGELFFGEGSRLTVL.

For the CDR3, the DNA is TGTGCCAGCAGCAAGGGACAGGGCCACTATGGCTACACCTTC. This gives the protein CASSKGQGHYGYTF. This chain uses TRBV5-6 with TRBJ1-2; 9 nucleotides match TRBD1. Germline CDR1 and CDR2: SGHDT and YYEEEE. The CDR3 length is 14 residues. Trimming cost V 4 bases and J 3 bases; bases outside gene matches: 4.

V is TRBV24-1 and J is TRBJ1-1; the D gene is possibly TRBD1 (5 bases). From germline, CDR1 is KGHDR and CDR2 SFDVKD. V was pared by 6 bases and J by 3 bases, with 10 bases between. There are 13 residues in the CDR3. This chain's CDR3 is CATSSGGYTEAFF. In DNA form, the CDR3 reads TGTGCCACCAGTTCGGGGGGGTACACTGAAGCTTTCTTT.

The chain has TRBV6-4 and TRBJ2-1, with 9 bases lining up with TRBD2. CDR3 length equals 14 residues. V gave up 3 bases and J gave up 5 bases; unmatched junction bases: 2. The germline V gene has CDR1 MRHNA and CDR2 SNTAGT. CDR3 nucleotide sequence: TGTGCCAGCAGTGAAGCGGGGGGACACAATGAGCAGTTCTTC. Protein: CASSEAGGHNEQFF.

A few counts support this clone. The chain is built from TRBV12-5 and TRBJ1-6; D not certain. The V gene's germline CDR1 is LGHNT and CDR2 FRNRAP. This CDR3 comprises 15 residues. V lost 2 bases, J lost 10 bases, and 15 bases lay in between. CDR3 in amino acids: CASGLSSPGSSPLHF. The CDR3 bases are TGTGCTAGTGGTTTGTCGTCACCGGGGAGCTCACCCCTCCACTTT.

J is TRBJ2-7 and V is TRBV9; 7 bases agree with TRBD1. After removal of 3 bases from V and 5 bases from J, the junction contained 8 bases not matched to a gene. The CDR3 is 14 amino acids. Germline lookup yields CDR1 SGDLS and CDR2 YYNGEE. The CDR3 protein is CASSGKTGTDEQYF. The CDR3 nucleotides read TGTGCCAGCAGCGGAAAAACCGGGACAGACGAGCAGTACTTC.

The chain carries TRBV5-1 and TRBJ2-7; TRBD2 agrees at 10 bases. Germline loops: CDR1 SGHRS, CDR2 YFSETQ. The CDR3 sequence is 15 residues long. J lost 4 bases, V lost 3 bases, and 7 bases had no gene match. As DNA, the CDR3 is TGCGCCAGCAGCTGGATAAGCGGGGGGGCTTACGAGCAGTACTTC. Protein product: CASSWISGGAYEQYF.

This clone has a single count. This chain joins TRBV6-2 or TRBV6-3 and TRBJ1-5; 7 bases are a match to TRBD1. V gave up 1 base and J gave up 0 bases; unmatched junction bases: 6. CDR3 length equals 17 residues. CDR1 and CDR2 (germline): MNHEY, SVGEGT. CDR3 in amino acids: CASSYYGTAYSNQPQHF. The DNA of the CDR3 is TGTGCCAGCAGTTACTATGGGACAGCTTATAGCAATCAGCCCCAGCATTTT.

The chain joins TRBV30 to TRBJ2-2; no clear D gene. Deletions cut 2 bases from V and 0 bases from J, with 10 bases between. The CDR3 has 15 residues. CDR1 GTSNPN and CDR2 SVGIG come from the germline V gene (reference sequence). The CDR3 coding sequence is TGTGCCTGGAGTCATGAGTCTGCGAACACCGGGGAGCTGTTTTTT. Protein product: CAWSHESANTGELFF. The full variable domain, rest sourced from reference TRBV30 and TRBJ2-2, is SQTIHQWPATLVQPVGSPLSLECTVEGTSNPNLYWYRQAAGRGLQLLFYSVGIGQISSEVPQNLSASRPQDRQFILSSKKLLLSDSGFYLCAWSHESANTGELFFGEGSRLTVL.

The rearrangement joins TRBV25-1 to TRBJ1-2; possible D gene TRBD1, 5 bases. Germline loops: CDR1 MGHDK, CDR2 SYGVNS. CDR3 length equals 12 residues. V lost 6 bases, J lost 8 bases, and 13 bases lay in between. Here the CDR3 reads CASRGLREGYTF. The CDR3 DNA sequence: TGTGCCAGCAGGGGGCTTCGTGAAGGCTACACCTTC.

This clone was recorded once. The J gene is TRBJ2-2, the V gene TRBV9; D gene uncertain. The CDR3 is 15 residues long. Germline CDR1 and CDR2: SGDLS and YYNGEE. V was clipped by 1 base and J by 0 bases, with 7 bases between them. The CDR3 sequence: CASSVQASNTGELFF. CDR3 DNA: TGTGCCAGCAGCGTACAAGCCTCGAACACCGGGGAGCTGTTTTTT.

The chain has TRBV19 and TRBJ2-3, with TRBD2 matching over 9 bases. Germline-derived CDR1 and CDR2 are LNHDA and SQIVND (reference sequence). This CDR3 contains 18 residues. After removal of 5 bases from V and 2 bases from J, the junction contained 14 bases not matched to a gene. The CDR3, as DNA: TGTGCCAGTAGTGACCGCGGGGGGGCCGACCTACCCACAGATACGCAGTATTTT. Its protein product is CASSDRGGADLPTDTQYF.

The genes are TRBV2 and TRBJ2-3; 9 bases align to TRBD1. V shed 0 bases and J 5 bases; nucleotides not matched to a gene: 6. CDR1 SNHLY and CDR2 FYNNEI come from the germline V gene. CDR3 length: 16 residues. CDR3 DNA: TGTGCCAGCAGTGAAGCTCGGACAGGGGCCGTAGATACGCAGTATTTT. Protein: CASSEARTGAVDTQYF. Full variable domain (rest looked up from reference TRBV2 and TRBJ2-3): EPEVTQTPSHQVTQMGQEVILRCVPISNHLYFYWYRQILGQKVEFLVSFYNNEISEKSEIFDDQFSVERPDGSNFTLKIRSTKLEDSAMYFCASSEARTGAVDTQYFGPGTRLTVL.

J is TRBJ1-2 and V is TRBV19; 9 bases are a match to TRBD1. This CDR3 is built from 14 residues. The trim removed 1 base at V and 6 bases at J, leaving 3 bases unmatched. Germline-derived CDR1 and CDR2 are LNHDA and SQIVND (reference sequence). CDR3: CASSIVGTGNGYTF. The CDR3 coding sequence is TGTGCCAGTAGTATAGTCGGGACAGGGAATGGCTACACCTTC. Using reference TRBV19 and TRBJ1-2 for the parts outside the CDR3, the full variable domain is DGGITQSPKYLFRKEGQNVTLSCEQNLNHDAMYWYRQDPGQGLRLIYYSQIVNDFQKGDIAEGYSVSREKKESFPLTVTSAQKNPTAFYLCASSIVGTGNGYTFGSGTRLTVV.

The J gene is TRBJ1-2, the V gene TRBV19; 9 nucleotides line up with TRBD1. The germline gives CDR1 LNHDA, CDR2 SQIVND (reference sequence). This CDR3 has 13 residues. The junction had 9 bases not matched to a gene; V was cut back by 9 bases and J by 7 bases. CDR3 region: CASRDRDLGGYTF. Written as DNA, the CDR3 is TGTGCCAGCCGGGACAGGGACCTCGGTGGCTACACCTTC.

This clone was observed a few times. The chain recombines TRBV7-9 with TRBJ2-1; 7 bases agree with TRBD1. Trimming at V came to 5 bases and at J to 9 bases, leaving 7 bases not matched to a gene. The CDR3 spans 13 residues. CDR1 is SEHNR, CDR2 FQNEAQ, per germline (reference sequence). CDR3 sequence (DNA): TGTGCCAGCAGCACCCGACAGGGAAGTGAGCAGTTCTTC. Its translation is CASSTRQGSEQFF.

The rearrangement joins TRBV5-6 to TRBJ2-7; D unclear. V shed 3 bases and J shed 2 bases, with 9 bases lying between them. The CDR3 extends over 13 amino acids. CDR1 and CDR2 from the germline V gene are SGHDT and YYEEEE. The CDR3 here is CASSYVNTYEQYV. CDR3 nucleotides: TGTGCCAGCAGCTATGTAAACACCTACGAGCAGTACGTC.

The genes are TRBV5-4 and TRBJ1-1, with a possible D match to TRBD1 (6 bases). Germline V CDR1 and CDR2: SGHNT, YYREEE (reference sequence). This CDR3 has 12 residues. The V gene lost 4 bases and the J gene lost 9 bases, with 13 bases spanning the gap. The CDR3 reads CASSMDSFQAFF. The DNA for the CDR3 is TGTGCCAGCAGCATGGACAGCTTTCAAGCTTTCTTT.

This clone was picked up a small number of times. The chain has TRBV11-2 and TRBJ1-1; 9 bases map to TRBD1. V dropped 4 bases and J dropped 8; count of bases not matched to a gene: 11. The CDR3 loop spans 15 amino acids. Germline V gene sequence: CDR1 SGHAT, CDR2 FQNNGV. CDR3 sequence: CASSYGTGLGWEAFF. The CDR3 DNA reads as TGTGCCAGCAGCTACGGGACAGGGTTGGGATGGGAAGCTTTCTTT.

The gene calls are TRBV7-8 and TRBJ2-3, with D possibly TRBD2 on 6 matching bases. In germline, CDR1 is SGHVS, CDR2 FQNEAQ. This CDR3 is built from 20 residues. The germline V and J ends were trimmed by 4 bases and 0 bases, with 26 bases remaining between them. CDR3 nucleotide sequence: TGTGCCAGCAGCTACCCCGCTCAAGAAGGGACTGAGGCTAGCACAGATACGCAGTATTTT. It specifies CASSYPAQEGTEASTDTQYF.

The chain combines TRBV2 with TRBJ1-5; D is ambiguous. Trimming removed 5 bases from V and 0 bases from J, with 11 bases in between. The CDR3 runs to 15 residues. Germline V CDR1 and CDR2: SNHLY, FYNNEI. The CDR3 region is CASSREGPSNQPQHF. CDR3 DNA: TGTGCCAGCAGTCGCGAGGGCCCTAGCAATCAGCCCCAGCATTTT.

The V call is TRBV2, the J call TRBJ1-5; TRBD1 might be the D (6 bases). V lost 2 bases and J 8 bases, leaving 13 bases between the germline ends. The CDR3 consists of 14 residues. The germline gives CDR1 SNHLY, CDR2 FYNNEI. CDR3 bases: TGTGCCAGCAGTGAACGGGGGGCGGGTAAGCCCCAGCATTTT. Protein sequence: CASSERGAGKPQHF. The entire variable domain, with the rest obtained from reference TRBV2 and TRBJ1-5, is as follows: EPEVTQTPSHQVTQMGQEVILRCVPISNHLYFYWYRQILGQKVEFLVSFYNNEISEKSEIFDDQFSVERPDGSNFTLKIRSTKLEDSAMYFCASSERGAGKPQHFGDGTRLSIL.

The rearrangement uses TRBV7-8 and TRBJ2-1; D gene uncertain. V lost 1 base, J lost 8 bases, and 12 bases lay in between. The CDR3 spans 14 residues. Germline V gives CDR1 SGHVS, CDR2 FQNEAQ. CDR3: CASSLEEALDEQFF. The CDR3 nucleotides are TGTGCCAGCAGCTTAGAAGAGGCCCTGGATGAGCAGTTCTTC. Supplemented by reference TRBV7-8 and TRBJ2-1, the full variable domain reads GAGVSQSPRYKVAKRGQDVALRCDPISGHVSLFWYQQALGQGPEFLTYFQNEAQLDKSGLPSDRFFAERPEGSVSTLKIQRTQQEDSAVYLCASSLEEALDEQFFGPGTRLTVL.

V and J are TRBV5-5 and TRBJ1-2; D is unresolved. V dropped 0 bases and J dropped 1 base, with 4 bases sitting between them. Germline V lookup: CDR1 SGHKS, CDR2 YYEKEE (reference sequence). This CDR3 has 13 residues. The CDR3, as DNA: TGTGCCAGCAGCTTGGCCGTTAACTATGGCTACACCTTC. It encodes CASSLAVNYGYTF.

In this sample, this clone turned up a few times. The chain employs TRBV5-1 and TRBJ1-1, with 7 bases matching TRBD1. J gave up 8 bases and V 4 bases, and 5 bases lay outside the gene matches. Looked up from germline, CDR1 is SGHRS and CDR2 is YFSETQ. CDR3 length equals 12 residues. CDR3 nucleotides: TGCGCCAGCAGCGGAGGGGGCCCGGAAGCTTTCTTT. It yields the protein CASSGGGPEAFF.

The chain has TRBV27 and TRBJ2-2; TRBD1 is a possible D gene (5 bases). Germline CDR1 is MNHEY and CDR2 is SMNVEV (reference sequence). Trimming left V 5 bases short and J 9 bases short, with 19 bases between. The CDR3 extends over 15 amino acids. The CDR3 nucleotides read TGTGCCAGCAGTCCCAGGCCCTGGGGCGGTTGGGAGCTGTTTTTT. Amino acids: CASSPRPWGGWELFF.